This is a list of T cell receptor beta chains from one sample in a study of read filtering for tumor transcriptome and immune sequencing. TCRdb reanalysed the reads using MiXCR and keeps one entry per CDR3 protein. The sample lists about 39,000 distinct CDR3 sequences, roughly 13% occurring once. Sequenced sample: a population of CD138-negative cells sorted from bone marrow. The receptors here all came from a donor over 35 with multiple myeloma. Both conserved end residues are part of each CDR3. D genes are given only for firm matches. Size is stated for part of the rows, as once, few or many counts, or as a class when the clone is expanded.

>many|TRBJ2-1|TRBD2|14|TRBV5-1
TGCGCCAGCAGCGCCACCCCGGGACTAAAGCAGCAGTTCTTC
CASSATPGLKQQFF
>many|TRBJ2-7|NA|13|TRBV10-2
TGCGCCAGCGGTGTTGGGGCCTCCTACGAGCAGTACTTC
CASGVGASYEQYF
>many|TRBJ2-7|NA|17|TRBV21-1
TGTGCCAGCAGCAAAGAGAGGAGACTAGCGGACTCCTACGAGCAGTACTTC
CASSKERRLADSYEQYF
>medium-sized|TRBJ2-1|NA|16|TRBV7-3
TGTGCCAGCAGCTTGACGCGGACGGGCTCCTACAATGAGCAGTTCTTC
CASSLTRTGSYNEQFF
>many|TRBJ2-6|TRBD1|16|TRBV4-1
TGCGCCAGCAGCCAACGGACAGGCTCTGGGGCCAACGTCCTGACTTTC
CASSQRTGSGANVLTF
>many|TRBJ2-4|NA|16|TRBV7-2
TGTGCCAGCAGCCCCGGCCTATTACTAGCCAAAAACATTCAGTACTTC
CASSPGLLLAKNIQYF
>NA|TRBJ1-1|NA|13|TRBV20-1
TGCAGTGCTAGAAGCCAGGGGAACACTGAAGCTTTCTTT
CSARSQGNTEAFF
>many|TRBJ1-6|NA|16|TRBV6-6
TGTGCCAGCAGTTACTCGATTTCAGGCCGCGGGTCACCCCTCCACTTT
CASSYSISGRGSPLHF
>many|TRBJ2-3|TRBD2|15|TRBV20-1
TGCAGTGCTAGAGAAGGACTAGCGGGCACAGATACGCAGTATTTT
CSAREGLAGTDTQYF
>many|TRBJ1-2|NA|14|TRBV5-4
TGTGCCAGCAGCTTAGAACAGGGAAACTATGGCTACACCTTC
CASSLEQGNYGYTF
>medium-sized|TRBJ2-7|TRBD1|15|TRBV20-1
TGCAGTGCTAGAGATGGGGACAGAAGCTCCTACGAGCAGTACTTC
CSARDGDRSSYEQYF
>medium-sized|TRBJ2-1|NA|15|TRBV7-9
TGTGCCAGCAGCCCGGAGGGGACGCGGAACAATGAGCAGTTCTTC
CASSPEGTRNNEQFF
>medium-sized|TRBJ2-1|TRBD1|16|TRBV29-1
TGCAGCGTTGAAGATGCTCAGGGACAGGGTAGTATTGAGCAGTTCTTC
CSVEDAQGQGSIEQFF
>many|TRBJ1-1|NA|14|TRBV4-2
TGTGCCAGCAGCCCCCAACTCGGGGATGCCGAAGCTTTCTTT
CASSPQLGDAEAFF
>many|TRBJ1-2|NA|13|TRBV28
TGTGCCATAGTACCGGGACGGAGCTATGGCTACACCTTC
CAIVPGRSYGYTF
>many|TRBJ2-5|NA|14|TRBV12-3/TRBV12-4
TGTGCCAGCAGTTCCCGGGACGGGGAATGGACCCAGTACTTC
CASSSRDGEWTQYF